This T cell receptor beta chain originates from a study of blood T cells in healthy people across ages. The trim removed 5 bases at V and 2 bases at J, leaving 11 bases unmatched. The CDR3 sequence is 16 residues long. Whole-study results and caveats: Comparison with aged donors showed that long-lived donors had more naive CD4+ cells and higher diversity.

A note on this clonotype: Its antigen is unknown.

Together with a sample-barcoded 5' primer, a J-beta primer mix was included in a second PCR lasting about 7 to 11 cycles. TCRdb re-analysed the 5' RACE reads in MiXCR, keeping a single row per CDR3 protein. The sample holds some 750,000 distinct CDR3 sequences, about a fifth seen once. All donors came from Russia, were Caucasian and healthy, and spanned ages roughly 6 to 95. Extracted total RNA amounted to at least 5.5 micrograms for each sample. Sequencing was performed on blood. This receptor was obtained from a man in his 70s in good health. This chain connects TRBV12-3 or TRBV12-4 to TRBJ2-5; 7 bases line up with TRBD2. Here the CDR3 DNA reads TGTGCCAGCAGTCAAGGACTAGGAAAGGGTCAAGAGACCCAGTACTTC. This sequence encodes CASSQGLGKGQETQYF.